These T cell receptor beta chains were read from a single sample in a study of blood T cell repertoires in COVID-19. Clones were read by immunoSEQ multiplex PCR, and TCRdb kept only the in-frame ones, dropping some. The data contain about 180,000 clones, approximately 90% of them seen just once; the ten biggest clones take up around 1.6%. The sequenced sample was peripheral blood. Receptor source: a woman between 50 and 59 years old with acute or convalescent COVID-19. The CDR3 runs from the conserved cysteine through the conserved F or W. Each record gives: J gene, CDR3 length, D gene, V gene, CDR3 DNA, CDR3 protein. D genes are given only for firm matches.

>TRBJ2-7|14|TRBD2|TRBV7-2
TGTGCCAGCAGCAGCGGGAGGGAGGGATACGAGCAGTACTTC
CASSSGREGYEQYF
>TRBJ1-2|13|-|TRBV30
TGTGCCTGGAGTGTTTCGGGGAGCTATGGCTACACCTTC
CAWSVSGSYGYTF
>TRBJ1-3|15|-|TRBV10-3
TGTGCCATCAGTGAGTCGAATCCGCGTGAAAACACCATATATTTT
CAISESNPRENTIYF
>TRBJ1-1|15|-|TRBV24-1
TGTGCCACCAGTGACTCAGGGCTAATGAACACTGAAGCTTTCTTT
CATSDSGLMNTEAFF
>TRBJ2-3|17|-|TRBV18
TGTGCCAGCTCACCACCGAGTCAACAGGGCTATTATGATACGCAGTATTTT
CASSPPSQQGYYDTQYF
>TRBJ1-1|14|-|TRBV15
TGTGCCACCAGCAGAAAGGGAGGGACCCCTGAAGCTTTCTTT
CATSRKGGTPEAFF
>TRBJ1-5|13|-|TRBV30
TGTGCCTGGAGCGGGGGATACAATCAGCCCCAGCATTTT
CAWSGGYNQPQHF
>TRBJ1-1|14|TRBD1|TRBV11-3
TGTGCCAGCAGCCCGGGACAGGGGGCGAGTGAAGCTTTCTTT
CASSPGQGASEAFF
>TRBJ1-4|14|-|TRBV6-5
TGTGCCAGCAGTTACGACACTTTTAATGAAAAACTGTTTTTT
CASSYDTFNEKLFF
>TRBJ2-2|14|TRBD2|TRBV10-3
TGTGCCTCGACGGGACTAGCGGGGACCGGGGAGCTGTTTTTT
CASTGLAGTGELFF
>TRBJ2-1|12|TRBD2|TRBV12-5
TGTGCTAGTGGCCGGACTAGCAATGAGCAGTTCTTC
CASGRTSNEQFF